The 8 T cell receptor beta chains below all came from one sample that was sequenced in a study of early T cells in non-severe SARS-CoV-2 infection. Each CDR3 protein gets one entry after TCRdb re-called the 5' RACE reads with MiXCR. The sample contains about 28,000 distinct CDR3 sequences, around 6% of which appear only once. The sample was whole blood, taken at baseline. These receptors all come from an adult who was a healthcare worker with PCR-confirmed SARS-CoV-2 infection or an uninfected control (not recorded which).

There are many counts of this clonotype. This chain uses TRBV7-2 with TRBJ2-1; D remains ambiguous. The V gene lost 6 bases and the J gene lost 1 base, with 10 bases spanning the gap. The CDR3 has 14 residues. Germline V gene data show CDR1 as SGHTA and CDR2 as FQGNSA. CDR3 coding DNA: TGTGCCAGCAGGTCAGGTGGGTCCTACAATGAGCAGTTCTTC. Translated: CASRSGGSYNEQFF.

In this sample, this clonotype turned up many times. The gene calls are TRBV7-3 and TRBJ2-5; no firm D call. The V end lost 8 bases, the J end lost 1 base, and 17 bases lay between the germline ends. CDR1 SGHTA and CDR2 FQGTGA come from the germline V gene. The CDR3 covers 15 residues. CDR3 bases: TGTGCCAGCCCAATGATGGGGTACAGCCAAGAGACCCAGTACTTC. Amino acid sequence: CASPMMGYSQETQYF.

This clonotype was counted at least ten times. The rearrangement uses TRBV29-1 and TRBJ2-7; D unclear. The CDR3 sequence is 11 residues long. Trimming shortened V by 6 bases and J by 6 bases, and 12 bases separated the two germline ends. CDR1 is SQVTM, CDR2 ANQGSEA, per germline. The CDR3 here is CSVVVRSEQYF. The CDR3 bases are TGCAGCGTGGTTGTTCGGTCCGAGCAGTACTTC.

This clonotype has a handful of counts. The chain joins TRBV20-1 to TRBJ2-3; possible D gene TRBD1, 6 bases. The V and J ends lost 1 base and 0 bases respectively, with 14 bases between them. Per the germline V gene, CDR1 is DFQATT and CDR2 is SNEGSKA (reference sequence). This CDR3 has 16 residues. This CDR3 reads CSARGFGTTSTDTQYF. CDR3 nucleotides: TGCAGTGCTAGAGGGTTCGGGACAACGAGCACAGATACGCAGTATTTT.

This clonotype was detected only a few times. The chain combines TRBV29-1 with TRBJ1-1; 8 nucleotides match TRBD1. The V gene end was trimmed by 8 bases and the J gene end by 12 bases; junction bases not matched to a gene: 17. Germline assignment: CDR1 SQVTM and CDR2 ANQGSEA. This CDR3 has 13 residues. The CDR3 sequence: CSTEGPRTGRTFF. The DNA of the CDR3 is TGCAGCACTGAGGGGCCCCGGACAGGGCGAACTTTCTTT.

The table lists this clonotype with many counts. The chain couples TRBV28 to TRBJ2-1, with 9 bases matching TRBD2. This CDR3 comprises 15 residues. The germline gives CDR1 MDHEN, CDR2 SYDVKM. The V gene end was trimmed by 4 bases and the J gene end by 7 bases; junction bases not matched to a gene: 8. The CDR3: CASSSVSGRSNEQFF. The CDR3 DNA reads as TGTGCCAGCAGTTCGGTAAGCGGGAGGAGTAATGAGCAGTTCTTC.

Many counts were recorded for this clonotype. The genes are TRBV28 and TRBJ2-1, with TRBD2 matching over 14 bases. The CDR3 is 15 amino acids. Germline V gene sequence: CDR1 MDHEN, CDR2 SYDVKM. V was pared by 5 bases and J by 12 bases, with 9 bases of the junction left unmatched. CDR3 sequence reads: CASSPPTSGRVWQFF. In nucleotides, the CDR3 is TGTGCCAGCAGTCCGCCGACTAGCGGGAGGGTCTGGCAGTTCTTC.

The chain has TRBV20-1 and TRBJ1-1, with a weak D call TRBD1 (5 bases). Germline CDR1 is DFQATT and CDR2 is SNEGSKA (reference sequence). V was trimmed by 1 base and J by 1 base, leaving 13 bases between them. The CDR3 contains 15 residues. The CDR3 loop is CSARGEAGKNTEAFF. The CDR3 DNA sequence: TGCAGTGCTAGAGGGGAGGCAGGGAAGAACACTGAAGCTTTCTTT.